A single sample gave rise to the 10 T cell receptor beta chains below, sequenced in a study of blood T cell repertoires in COVID-19. Some clones are missing from TCRdb's copy, which holds only in-frame ones; the method was immunoSEQ multiplex PCR. In the table there are about 90,000 clones, 90% of which are singletons. The sample taken for sequencing was peripheral blood. The source of these receptors is a man aged 45-65 years with acute or convalescent COVID-19.

The rearrangement joins TRBV30 to TRBJ1-4; TRBD1 is a possible D gene (5 bases). CDR3 size: 15 residues. In germline, CDR1 is GTSNPN, CDR2 SVGIG (reference sequence). V dropped 0 bases and J dropped 7 bases, with 15 bases sitting between them. The CDR3 DNA reads TGTGCCTGGAGTGTGCTTAGGGGAATCGGTGAAAAACTGTTTTTT. Encoded protein: CAWSVLRGIGEKLFF.

The chain carries TRBV5-5 and TRBJ2-7; D possibly corresponds to TRBD2 (7 bases). Trimming pared 3 bases from V and 5 bases from J, leaving 15 bases between. In germline, CDR1 is SGHKS, CDR2 YYEKEE (reference sequence). This CDR3 region has 14 residues. The CDR3: CASSSFTGRDEQYF. CDR3 bases: TGTGCCAGCAGCTCCTTTACAGGGAGGGACGAGCAGTACTTC.

This chain connects TRBV5-1 to TRBJ1-4; the D gene is possibly TRBD1 (5 bases). Trimming cost V 2 bases and J 7 bases, with 12 bases left between them. The germline gives CDR1 SGHRS, CDR2 YFSETQ. This CDR3 comprises 14 residues. CDR3 region: CASSFLGVGEKLFF. CDR3 nucleotides: TGCGCCAGCAGCTTTTTAGGGGTGGGTGAAAAACTGTTTTTT.

CDR3: CASSHPQGARNQPQHF. The DNA for the CDR3 is TGTGCCAGTAGCCATCCTCAGGGGGCTAGGAATCAGCCCCAGCATTTT. The V and J genes are TRBV19 and TRBJ1-5; 8 bases map to TRBD1. Unmatched junction bases numbered 11, after V lost 6 bases and J lost 4 bases. Germline V CDR1 and CDR2: LNHDA, SQIVND (reference sequence). This CDR3 contains 16 residues.

The gene calls are TRBV15 and TRBJ1-2, with D possibly matching TRBD1 (5 bases). Germline assignment: CDR1 LNHNV and CDR2 YYDKDF (reference sequence). V lost 0 bases and J lost 8, with 13 bases in between. The CDR3 contains 14 residues. CDR3 loop: CATSRDLTWGGYTF. DNA of the CDR3: TGTGCCACCAGCAGAGACCTTACTTGGGGCGGCTACACCTTC.

Comments on this clone: The same CDR3 can be traced to other DNA sequences in this sample. The V call is TRBV7-8, the J call TRBJ1-1, with TRBD1 identical over 9 bases. The V gene end was trimmed by 6 bases and the J gene end by 1 base; junction bases not matched to a gene: 3. There are 14 residues in the CDR3. The germline V gene encodes CDR1 SGHVS and CDR2 FQNEAQ. In nucleotides, the CDR3 is TGTGCCAGCAGTTTGACAGGGGGGAACACTGAAGCTTTCTTT. Protein: CASSLTGGNTEAFF.

This chain links TRBV6-1 with TRBJ2-1; 7 bases fit TRBD1. CDR3 size: 15 residues. The V segment lost 0 bases and the J segment 2 bases; nucleotides outside the gene matches: 1. CDR1 MNHNS and CDR2 SASEGT come from the germline V gene. Here the CDR3 DNA reads TGTGCCAGCAGTGAAGCGCAGGGGGCCTACAATGAGCAGTTCTTC. Translating it yields CASSEAQGAYNEQFF.

V and J are TRBV6-5 and TRBJ1-2; D remains unclear. This CDR3 comprises 14 residues. V shed 0 bases and J shed 5 bases, with 10 bases lying between them. Germline V gives CDR1 MNHEY, CDR2 SVGAGI. CDR3 DNA: TGTGCCAGCAGTTACTCGCTGAGGGAGTATGGCTACACCTTC. This translates into CASSYSLREYGYTF.

This clone was counted once. This chain joins TRBV19 and TRBJ1-2; D not certain. In germline, CDR1 is LNHDA, CDR2 SQIVND (reference sequence). The CDR3 contains 13 residues. Deletions cut 0 bases from V and 6 bases from J, with 8 bases between. Written as DNA, the CDR3 is TGTGCCAGTAGTATAGATCGAGGGAATGGCTACACCTTC. It encodes CASSIDRGNGYTF.

J is TRBJ1-2 and V is TRBV6-5; 7 bases match TRBD1. Germline assignment: CDR1 MNHEY and CDR2 SVGAGI. Trimming removed 6 bases from V and 4 bases from J; junction bases left unmatched: 5. This CDR3 has 13 residues. The CDR3, as DNA: TGTGCCAGCAGCCCCCCAGGGGGCTATGGCTACACCTTC. It encodes CASSPPGGYGYTF.